The sequence of this T cell receptor beta chain was determined in a study of cytomegalovirus exposure and HLA in healthy donors. Findings and limits, study-wide: Later, an analysis found that common viral pathogens appeared to be linked with several of the most significant clusters.

About this clone itself: Its antigen is as yet unknown.

This CDR3 is built from 14 residues. Germline-derived CDR1 and CDR2 are KGHSH and LQKENI. The V end lost 2 bases, the J end lost 5 bases, and 12 bases lay between the germline ends. Both 60 Vbeta primers and 13 Jbeta primers went into the PCR. Repertoires were generated with immunoSEQ multiplex PCR, while TCRdb's copy carries only in-frame clones and drops some. Of about 120,000 clones listed, around 81% are singletons. This receptor was obtained from a woman in her thirties or forties in good health and CMV-seronegative. Sequences were obtained from PBMCs. The chain combines TRBV18 with TRBJ1-1; a weak D match, TRBD1 (5 bases). Here the CDR3 reads CASSPVGGWTEAFF. The DNA of the CDR3 is TGTGCCAGCTCACCAGTGGGGGGATGGACTGAAGCTTTCTTT.